What follows are 31 T cell receptor beta chains derived from one specimen sequenced in a study of cytomegalovirus exposure and HLA in healthy donors. PCR primers comprised 60 Vbeta and 13 Jbeta primers. Method: immunoSEQ multiplex PCR; TCRdb's copy keeps in-frame clones and lacks some. The table has 100,000 to 150,000 clones, approximately 80% seen once. The sample was PBMCs. These receptors originate from a male donor in good health and CMV-seropositive.

About this clone itself: The sample contains more than one DNA sequence encoding this CDR3. V usage is TRBV2 and J usage is TRBJ2-5; TRBD1 matches at 7 bases. In germline, CDR1 is SNHLY, CDR2 FYNNEI. The ends lost 6 bases at V and 3 bases at J; junction bases unmatched: 7. CDR3 size: 14 residues. In nucleotides, the CDR3 is TGTGCCAGCAGCCGAGGGGGCAGAGAAGAGACCCAGTACTTC. It is translated as CASSRGGREETQYF. The complete variable domain, with remaining parts taken from reference TRBV2 and TRBJ2-5, reads EPEVTQTPSHQVTQMGQEVILRCVPISNHLYFYWYRQILGQKVEFLVSFYNNEISEKSEIFDDQFSVERPDGSNFTLKIRSTKLEDSAMYFCASSRGGREETQYFGPGTRLLVL.

The V call is TRBV7-6, the J call TRBJ1-3; D call uncertain. This CDR3 region has 16 residues. The ends were cut back, 1 base at V and 2 bases at J, with 12 bases in the middle. Germline CDR1 SGHVS, CDR2 FNYEAQ. The CDR3, as DNA: TGTGCCAGCAGCTTAGGGGCGGGATCAGCTGGAAACACCATATATTTT. It specifies CASSLGAGSAGNTIYF.

The chain has TRBV4-1 and TRBJ2-6, with a tentative D call TRBD2 (5 bases). V lost 1 base and J 3 bases, leaving 10 bases between the germline ends. Looked up from germline, CDR1 is MGHRA and CDR2 is YSYEKL. CDR3 size: 16 residues. In DNA form, the CDR3 reads TGCGCCAGCAGCCAAGGCTCGGGGTTTGGGGCCAACGTCCTGACTTTC. It yields the protein CASSQGSGFGANVLTF.

The chain has TRBV28 and TRBJ2-6, with D perhaps TRBD1 (5 bases). The CDR3 sequence is 15 residues long. Trimming left V 8 bases short and J 3 bases short, with 14 bases between. The V gene's germline CDR1 is MDHEN and CDR2 SYDVKM. CDR3 residues: CASWGQGYGANVLTF. The CDR3 DNA reads as TGTGCCAGCTGGGGCCAGGGTTATGGGGCCAACGTCCTGACTTTC.

The chain couples TRBV6-5 to TRBJ1-2; the match to TRBD1 covers 8 bases. The V gene end was trimmed by 9 bases and the J gene end by 4 bases; junction bases not matched to a gene: 13. CDR3 length equals 15 residues. Germline lookup yields CDR1 MNHEY and CDR2 SVGAGI. The CDR3 sequence is CASAEGTGSSYGYTF. The CDR3 bases are TGTGCCAGTGCCGAAGGGACAGGCTCCTCCTATGGCTACACCTTC.

The chain employs TRBV5-4 and TRBJ1-1; no definite D call. V was shortened by 4 bases and J by 1 base, with 8 bases between the two germline ends. The CDR3 has 13 residues. In germline, CDR1 is SGHNT, CDR2 YYREEE (reference sequence). The CDR3 coding sequence is TGTGCCAGCAGCAAAAACAGGAACACTGAAGCTTTCTTT. Amino acid sequence: CASSKNRNTEAFF.

The V and J genes are TRBV30 and TRBJ1-4, with TRBD1 matching over 7 bases. The CDR3 totals 14 residues. The V and J ends lost 3 bases and 5 bases, in that order; junction bases with no gene match: 6. Germline V lookup: CDR1 GTSNPN, CDR2 SVGIG (reference sequence). The CDR3 region is CAWSDLTGNEKLFF. The CDR3 DNA reads as TGTGCCTGGAGCGATTTGACAGGGAATGAAAAACTGTTTTTT.

V and J are TRBV21-1 and TRBJ1-1; the table's TRBD1 call for D was not verified on the DNA. TRBV21-1 is a pseudogene locus. The CDR3 extends over 14 amino acids. DNA for the CDR3: TGTGCCACCCGGAGGGGGCAGGGGGTCTTCGCGGCTTTCTTT. Protein: CATRRGQGVFAAFF.

The gene calls are TRBV18 and TRBJ2-3; unclear D gene. CDR1 is KGHSH, CDR2 LQKENI, per germline. The CDR3 spans 16 residues. V gave up 2 bases and J gave up 3 bases, with 15 bases separating them. This chain's CDR3 is CASSPGLELNTDTQYF. The DNA for the CDR3 is TGTGCCAGCTCACCAGGCCTAGAACTCAATACAGATACGCAGTATTTT.

In its sample, this clone was seen a few times. The chain links TRBV18 to TRBJ2-7; D is unresolved. The CDR3 contains 15 residues. The germline CDR1 and CDR2 sequences are KGHSH and LQKENI. V lost 6 bases and J 2 bases, leaving 17 bases between the germline ends. For the CDR3, the DNA is TGTGCCAGCTCCCAAACGAGAGGAGTCGCCTACGAGCAGTACTTC. Translation: CASSQTRGVAYEQYF.

Points on this clone: Germline and junction disagree at one end, which may indicate a read error. The chain links TRBV28 to TRBJ2-7, with TRBD2 as a possible D gene (6 bases). This CDR3 has 12 amino acids. Germline V gene data show CDR1 as MDHEN and CDR2 as SYDVKM. This CDR3 reads CASSLSGLGTPF. CDR3 nucleotides: TGTGCCAGCAGTTTATCGGGTTTAGGGACTCCCTTC.

The V and J genes are TRBV10-3 and TRBJ1-2; 10 nucleotides agree with TRBD1. With V trimmed by 8 bases and J by 0 bases, 15 bases remained unmatched. The length of the CDR3 is 18 residues. Germline CDR1 reads ENHRY; CDR2 reads SYGVKD. The CDR3 loop reads CAIGYPRTGGRPNYGYTF. The DNA for the CDR3 is TGTGCCATCGGGTACCCCCGGACAGGGGGACGCCCTAACTATGGCTACACCTTC.

The chain uses TRBV5-4 and TRBJ2-5, with 7 bases matching TRBD1. In germline, CDR1 is SGHNT, CDR2 YYREEE (reference sequence). With V trimmed by 3 bases and J by 11 bases, 7 bases remained unmatched. This CDR3 comprises 12 residues. The CDR3 protein is CASSWDDRVQYF. In DNA, the CDR3 is TGTGCCAGCAGCTGGGACGACAGGGTGCAGTACTTC. The full variable domain, its missing parts supplied by reference TRBV5-4 and TRBJ2-5, is ETGVTQSPTHLIKTRGQQVTLRCSSQSGHNTVSWYQQALGQGPQFIFQYYREEENGRGNFPPRFSGLQFPNYSSELNVNALELDDSALYLCASSWDDRVQYFGPGTRLLVL.

This clone was detected a few times. V is TRBV2 and J is TRBJ2-7; 9 bases map to TRBD1. This CDR3 is built from 13 residues. Germline V gene data show CDR1 as SNHLY and CDR2 as FYNNEI. The ends lost 5 bases at V and 5 bases at J; junction bases unmatched: 4. The CDR3 bases are TGTGCCAGCAGTATAACAGGGGGCCACGAGCAGTACTTC. It yields the protein CASSITGGHEQYF.

The chain recombines TRBV5-6 with TRBJ2-1, with D possibly matching TRBD1 (6 bases). CDR3 length equals 16 residues. The germline CDR1 and CDR2 sequences are SGHDT and YYEEEE. The V gene lost 0 bases and the J gene lost 2 bases, with 12 bases spanning the gap. The CDR3 DNA reads TGTGCCAGCAGCTTGGAAGGGGGTAGCCCCTACAATGAGCAGTTCTTC. It encodes CASSLEGGSPYNEQFF. The full variable domain, with the rest looked up from reference TRBV5-6 and TRBJ2-1, is DAGVTQSPTHLIKTRGQQVTLRCSPKSGHDTVSWYQQALGQGPQFIFQYYEEEERQRGNFPDRFSGHQFPNYSSELNVNALLLGDSALYLCASSLEGGSPYNEQFFGPGTRLTVL.

This chain links TRBV5-6 with TRBJ1-5, with TRBD1 matching over 10 bases. Per germline, CDR1 SGHDT and CDR2 YYEEEE. Unmatched junction bases numbered 11, after V lost 1 base and J lost 7 bases. The CDR3 has 17 residues. For the CDR3, the DNA is TGTGCCAGCAGCTTGCTAACCGGGACAGGGGAGGGCCAGCCCCAGCATTTT. Amino acids: CASSLLTGTGEGQPQHF.

This clone is a singleton in its sample. This chain connects TRBV11-2 to TRBJ2-1, with 8 bases that match TRBD2. The germline CDR1 and CDR2 sequences are SGHAT and FQNNGV. This CDR3 region has 15 residues. V was clipped by 5 bases and J by 8 bases; unmatched bases: 11. CDR3 sequence reads: CASSPMSRGVDEQFF. The CDR3 DNA reads TGTGCCAGCAGCCCCATGTCGCGGGGGGTTGATGAGCAGTTCTTC.

The chain uses TRBV27 and TRBJ2-5; tentatively, D is TRBD2 (5 bases). The tail of the sequence fits TRBJ2-7 better, so the J call may be wrong. CDR1 is MNHEY and CDR2 is SMNVEV in the germline V gene (reference sequence). The length of the CDR3 is 14 residues. CDR3 region: CASSYDGKTYEQYF. In DNA form, the CDR3 reads TGTGCCAGCAGTTACGACGGGAAAACCTACGAGCAGTACTTC.

The rearrangement joins TRBV7-8 to TRBJ1-3, with D uncertain. Between the trimmed V and J ends, which lost 0 bases and 9 bases, there was a span of 6 bases. Germline CDR1 is SGHVS and CDR2 is FQNEAQ. The CDR3 has 12 amino acids. The CDR3 reads CASSLALGTIYF. The CDR3 region has the DNA TGTGCCAGCAGCTTAGCCCTAGGCACCATATATTTT.

This clone was detected only a few times. The V and J genes are TRBV28 and TRBJ2-5; D is possibly TRBD2 (7 bases). Germline V lookup: CDR1 MDHEN, CDR2 SYDVKM. V lost 7 bases and J 5 bases, leaving 14 bases between the germline ends. This CDR3 has 13 residues. The CDR3 loop is CASTEGGHETQYF. CDR3 nucleotides: TGTGCCAGCACCGAGGGGGGGCACGAGACCCAGTACTTC.

This clone has more than one count but fewer than ten. V gene TRBV10-1 combines with J gene TRBJ2-1, with 7 bases matching TRBD2. Germline assignment: CDR1 WNHNN and CDR2 SYGVQD (reference sequence). CDR3 length equals 18 residues. The trim removed 9 bases at V and 0 bases at J, leaving 17 bases unmatched. The CDR3 DNA reads TGCGCCAGGCCGGGGTTGGACGCGCGCGGGAGCTCCTACAATGAGCAGTTCTTC. Translated, it gives CARPGLDARGSSYNEQFF.

The chain employs TRBV6-6 and TRBJ2-7; the match to TRBD1 covers 7 bases. V was clipped by 4 bases and J by 0 bases; unmatched bases: 9. The CDR3 totals 16 residues. Germline assignment: CDR1 MNHNY and CDR2 SVGAGI (reference sequence). The CDR3 region has the DNA TGTGCCAGCAGTTTCAGCACGACAGGGAACTCCTACGAGCAGTACTTC. It translates to CASSFSTTGNSYEQYF.

This clone was seen a handful of times. This chain joins TRBV7-3 and TRBJ2-3, with a tentative D call TRBD2 (5 bases). This CDR3 has 14 amino acids. V was trimmed by 3 bases and J by 2 bases, leaving 9 bases between them. The germline V gene has CDR1 SGHTA and CDR2 FQGTGA. This CDR3 is CASSLGDPTDTQYF. CDR3 DNA sequence: TGTGCCAGCAGCTTGGGAGACCCCACAGATACGCAGTATTTT.

The chain employs TRBV30 and TRBJ1-4, with D unclear. V lost 2 bases, J lost 6 bases, and 13 bases lay in between. Germline V gene data show CDR1 as GTSNPN and CDR2 as SVGIG (reference sequence). The CDR3 loop spans 14 amino acids. The CDR3, as DNA: TGTGCCTGGAGTTCGATGGCCGGGGATGAAAAACTGTTTTTT. Translation: CAWSSMAGDEKLFF.

This chain links TRBV11-1 with TRBJ1-1, with 9 bases matching TRBD1. The J segment lost 4 bases and the V segment lost 5 bases, leaving 8 bases of the junction unmatched. CDR3 size: 15 residues. CDR1 and CDR2 from the germline V gene are SGHAT and FQDESV (reference sequence). CDR3 amino acids: CASSTTGGGSTEAFF. The CDR3 DNA reads as TGTGCCAGCAGCACTACAGGGGGCGGGAGCACTGAAGCTTTCTTT.

This clone turned up a few times. Here the CDR3 DNA reads TGTGCCAGCTCCAGGGGCACTGAAGCTTTCTTT. Translation: CASSRGTEAFF. The chain uses TRBV2 and TRBJ1-1, with a weak D call TRBD1 (6 bases). The CDR3 loop spans 11 amino acids. Germline V gene sequence: CDR1 SNHLY, CDR2 FYNNEI. V shed 8 bases and J shed 4 bases, with 8 bases lying between them.

V gene TRBV27 combines with J gene TRBJ2-1; 9 bases are a match to TRBD1. Trimming cost V 3 bases and J 7 bases; bases outside gene matches: 13. Germline values: CDR1 MNHEY, CDR2 SMNVEV (reference sequence). This CDR3 is built from 17 residues. The CDR3 spells CASSFLSRQGVGNEQFF. CDR3 DNA: TGTGCCAGCAGTTTTCTCTCTCGACAGGGGGTCGGGAATGAGCAGTTCTTC.

In this sample, this clone turned up once. The chain is built from TRBV5-4 and TRBJ2-7; 10 bases are a match to TRBD2. The CDR3 contains 15 residues. Unmatched junction bases numbered 8, after V lost 4 bases and J lost 4 bases. In germline, CDR1 is SGHNT, CDR2 YYREEE (reference sequence). CDR3 sequence reads: CASSKLAGGGYEQYF. The CDR3 nucleotides read TGTGCCAGCAGCAAGTTAGCGGGGGGCGGTTACGAGCAGTACTTC.

Remarks on this clone: This same CDR3 is encoded by further DNA sequences in the sample. The chain employs TRBV7-2 and TRBJ2-1; 9 bases agree with TRBD2. The CDR3 length is 17 residues. From germline, CDR1 is SGHTA and CDR2 FQGNSA. The V and J ends lost 5 bases and 5 bases, in that order; junction bases with no gene match: 13. Here the CDR3 DNA reads TGTGCCAGCAGCACTTATGTGGGCGGGAGGGGGAACAATGAGCAGTTCTTC. Translating it yields CASSTYVGGRGNNEQFF.

CDR3 region: CASSWQGGYGYTF. In DNA form, the CDR3 reads TGTGCCAGCAGCTGGCAGGGCGGCTATGGCTACACCTTC. The chain couples TRBV7-9 to TRBJ1-2; a possible D gene is TRBD1 (5 bases). Germline loops: CDR1 SEHNR, CDR2 FQNEAQ (reference sequence). V was clipped by 4 bases and J by 4 bases, with 10 bases between them. This CDR3 contains 13 residues.

The CDR3 DNA is TGTGCCAGCAGTTACGCAGAGAACACTGAAGCTTTCTTT. This encodes CASSYAENTEAFF. The chain recombines TRBV6-6 with TRBJ1-1; no clear D gene. V shed 2 bases and J shed 1 base, with 5 bases lying between them. CDR3 length: 13 residues. Germline CDR1 and CDR2: MNHNY and SVGAGI (reference sequence).